Here is one TCR beta chain with its context. Its antigen is not known. With a J-beta primer mix and a sample-barcoded 5' primer, a second PCR ran about 6 to 11 cycles. In TCRdb, the 5' RACE reads were re-called with MiXCR into one record per CDR3 protein. The sample records 550,000 to 750,000 distinct CDR3 sequences, under 25% being singletons. This entry comes from a study of blood T cells in healthy people across ages. For the study at large: Template switching picked up about one barcoded beta molecule for each two T cells. The study, taken as a whole, reports: While age rose, TCR beta diversity per million T cells dropped in a roughly linear way.

CDR3 size: 15 residues. Germline assignment: CDR1 SGDLS and CDR2 YYNGEE. Trimming removed 3 bases from V and 0 bases from J, with 10 bases in between. Sequenced material: blood. V is TRBV9 and J is TRBJ2-4; D unclear. This receptor was obtained from a man between 70 and 80 years old in good health. This CDR3 is CASSEGAIAKNIQYF. The CDR3 coding sequence is TGTGCCAGCAGCGAGGGTGCGATAGCCAAAAACATTCAGTACTTC.